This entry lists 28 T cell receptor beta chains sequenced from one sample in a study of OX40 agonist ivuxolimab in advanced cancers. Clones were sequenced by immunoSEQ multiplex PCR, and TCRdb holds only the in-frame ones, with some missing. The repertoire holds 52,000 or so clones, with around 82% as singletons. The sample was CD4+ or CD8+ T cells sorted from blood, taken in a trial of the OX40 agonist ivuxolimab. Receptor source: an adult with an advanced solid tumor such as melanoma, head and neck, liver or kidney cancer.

CDR3 bases: TGTGCCAGCAGCTTAGGGGGACAATTCAATCAGCCCCAGCATTTT. This gives the protein CASSLGGQFNQPQHF. The V and J genes are TRBV11-2 and TRBJ1-5, with D possibly matching TRBD1 (6 bases). Trimming stripped 1 base from V and 3 bases from J, with 10 bases between. Looked up from germline, CDR1 is SGHAT and CDR2 is FQNNGV. The CDR3 consists of 15 residues.

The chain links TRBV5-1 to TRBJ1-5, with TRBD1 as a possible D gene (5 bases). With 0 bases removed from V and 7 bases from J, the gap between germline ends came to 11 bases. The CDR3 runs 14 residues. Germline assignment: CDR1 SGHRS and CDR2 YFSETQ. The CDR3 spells CASSLDGAGQPQHF. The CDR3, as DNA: TGCGCCAGCAGCTTGGACGGGGCAGGCCAGCCCCAGCATTTT.

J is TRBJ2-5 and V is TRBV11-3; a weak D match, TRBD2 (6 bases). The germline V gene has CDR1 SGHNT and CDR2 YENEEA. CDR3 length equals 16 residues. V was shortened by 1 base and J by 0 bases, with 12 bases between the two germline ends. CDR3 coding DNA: TGTGCCAGCAGCTTAGGTACGCGGGGAAACCAAGAGACCCAGTACTTC. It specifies CASSLGTRGNQETQYF.

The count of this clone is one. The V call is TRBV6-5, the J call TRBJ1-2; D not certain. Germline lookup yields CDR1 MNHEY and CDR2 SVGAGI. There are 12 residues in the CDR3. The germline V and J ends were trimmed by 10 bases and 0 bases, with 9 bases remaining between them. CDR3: CAIRASNYGYTF. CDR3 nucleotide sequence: TGTGCCATCAGAGCGTCTAACTATGGCTACACCTTC.

CDR3 in DNA: TGTGCCAGCAGCTTAGCTTTAGGGATAGAGACCCAGTACTTC. It specifies CASSLALGIETQYF. V and J are TRBV7-9 and TRBJ2-5; unclear D gene. With 0 bases removed from V and 4 bases from J, the gap between germline ends came to 9 bases. Germline CDR1 and CDR2: SEHNR and FQNEAQ (reference sequence). CDR3 size: 14 residues.

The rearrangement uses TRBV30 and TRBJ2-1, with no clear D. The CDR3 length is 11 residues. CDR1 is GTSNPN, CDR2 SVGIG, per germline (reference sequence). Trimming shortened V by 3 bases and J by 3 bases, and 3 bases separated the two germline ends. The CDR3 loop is CAWSDYNEQFF. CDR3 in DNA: TGTGCCTGGAGCGACTACAATGAGCAGTTCTTC.

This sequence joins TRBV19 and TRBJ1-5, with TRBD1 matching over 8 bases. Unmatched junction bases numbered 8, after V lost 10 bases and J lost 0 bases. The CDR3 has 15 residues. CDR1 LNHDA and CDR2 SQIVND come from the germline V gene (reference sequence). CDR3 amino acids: CATRTGLYSNQPQHF. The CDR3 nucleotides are TGTGCCACCAGGACAGGGTTATATAGCAATCAGCCCCAGCATTTT.

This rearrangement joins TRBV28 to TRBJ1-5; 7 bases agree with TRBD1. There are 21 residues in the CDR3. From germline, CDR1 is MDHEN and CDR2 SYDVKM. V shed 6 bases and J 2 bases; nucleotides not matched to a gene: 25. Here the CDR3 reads CASRFMGPAGRGFSGNQPQHF. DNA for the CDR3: TGTGCCAGCAGATTTATGGGGCCAGCCGGCAGGGGGTTTAGCGGCAATCAGCCCCAGCATTTT.

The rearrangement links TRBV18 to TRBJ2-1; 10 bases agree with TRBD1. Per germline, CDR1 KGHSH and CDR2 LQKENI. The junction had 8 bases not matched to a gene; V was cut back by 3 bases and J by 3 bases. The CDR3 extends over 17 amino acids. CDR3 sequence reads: CASSPPLGQGIYNEQFF. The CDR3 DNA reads TGTGCCAGCTCACCCCCGCTGGGACAGGGGATCTACAATGAGCAGTTCTTC. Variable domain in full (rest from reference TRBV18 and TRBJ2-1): NAGVMQNPRHLVRRRGQEARLRCSPMKGHSHVYWYRQLPEEGLKFMVYLQKENIIDESGMPKERFSAEFPKEGPSILRIQQVVRGDSAAYFCASSPPLGQGIYNEQFFGPGTRLTVL.

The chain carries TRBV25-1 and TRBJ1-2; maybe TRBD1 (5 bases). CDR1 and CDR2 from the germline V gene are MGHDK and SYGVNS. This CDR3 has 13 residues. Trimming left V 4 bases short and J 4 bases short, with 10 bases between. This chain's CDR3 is CASSARGVYGYTF. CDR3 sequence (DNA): TGTGCCAGCAGTGCCCGGGGGGTCTATGGCTACACCTTC.

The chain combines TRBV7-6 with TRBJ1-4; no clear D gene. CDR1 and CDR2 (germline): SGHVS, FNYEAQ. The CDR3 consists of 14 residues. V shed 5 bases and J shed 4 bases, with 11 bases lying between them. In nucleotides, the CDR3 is TGTGCCAGCAGCCCCCGGGCCAGTAATGAAAAACTGTTTTTT. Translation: CASSPRASNEKLFF.

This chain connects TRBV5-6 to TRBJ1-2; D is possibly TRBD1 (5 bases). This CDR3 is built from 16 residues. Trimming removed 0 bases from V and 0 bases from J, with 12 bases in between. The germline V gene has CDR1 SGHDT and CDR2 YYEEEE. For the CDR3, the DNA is TGTGCCAGCAGCTTGGGGGGACCAGTCTCTAACTATGGCTACACCTTC. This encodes CASSLGGPVSNYGYTF.

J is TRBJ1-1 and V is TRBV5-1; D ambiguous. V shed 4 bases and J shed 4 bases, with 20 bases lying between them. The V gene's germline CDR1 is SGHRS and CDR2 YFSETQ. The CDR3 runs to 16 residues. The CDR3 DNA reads TGCGCCAGCAGCATAGGGTCCCGCACCTCAGGCACTGAAGCTTTCTTT. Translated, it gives CASSIGSRTSGTEAFF.

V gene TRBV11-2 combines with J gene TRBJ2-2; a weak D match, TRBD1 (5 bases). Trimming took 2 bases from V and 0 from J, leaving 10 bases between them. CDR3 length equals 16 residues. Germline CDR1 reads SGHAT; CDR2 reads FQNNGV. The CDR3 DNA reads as TGTGCCAGCAGCTTATCCTGGGGCACGAACACCGGGGAGCTGTTTTTT. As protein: CASSLSWGTNTGELFF.

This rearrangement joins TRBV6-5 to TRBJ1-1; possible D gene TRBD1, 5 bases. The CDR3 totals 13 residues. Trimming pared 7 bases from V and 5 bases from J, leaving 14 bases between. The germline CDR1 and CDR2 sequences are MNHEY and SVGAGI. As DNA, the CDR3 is TGTGCCAGCACCCGGACAAAGGGAACTGAAGCTTTCTTT. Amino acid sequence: CASTRTKGTEAFF.

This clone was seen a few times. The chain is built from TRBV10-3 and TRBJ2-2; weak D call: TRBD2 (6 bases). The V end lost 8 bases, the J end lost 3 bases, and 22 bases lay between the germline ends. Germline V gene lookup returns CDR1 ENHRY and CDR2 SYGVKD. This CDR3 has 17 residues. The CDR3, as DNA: TGTGCCATCCGGTTTGGGGGGACCCGACCGGACACCGGGGAGCTGTTTTTT. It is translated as CAIRFGGTRPDTGELFF.

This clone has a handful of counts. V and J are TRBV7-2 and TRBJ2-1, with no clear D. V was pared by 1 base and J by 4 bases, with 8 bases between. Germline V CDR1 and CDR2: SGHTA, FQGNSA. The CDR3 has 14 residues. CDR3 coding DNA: TGTGCCAGCAGCTTAGAAAGAGCATACAATGAGCAGTTCTTC. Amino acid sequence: CASSLERAYNEQFF.

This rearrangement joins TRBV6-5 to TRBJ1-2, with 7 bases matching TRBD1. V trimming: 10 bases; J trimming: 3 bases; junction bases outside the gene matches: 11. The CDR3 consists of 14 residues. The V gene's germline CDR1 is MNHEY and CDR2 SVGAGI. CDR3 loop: CATKRYTGDYGYTF. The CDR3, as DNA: TGTGCCACAAAAAGATATACAGGGGACTATGGCTACACCTTC.

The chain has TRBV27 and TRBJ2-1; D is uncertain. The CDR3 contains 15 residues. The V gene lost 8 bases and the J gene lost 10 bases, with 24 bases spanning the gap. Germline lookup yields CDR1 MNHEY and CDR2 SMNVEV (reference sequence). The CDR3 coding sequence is TGTGCCAGCGGACCGAGTTTAAGGGTTGGTAACGAGCAGTTCTTC. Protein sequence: CASGPSLRVGNEQFF.

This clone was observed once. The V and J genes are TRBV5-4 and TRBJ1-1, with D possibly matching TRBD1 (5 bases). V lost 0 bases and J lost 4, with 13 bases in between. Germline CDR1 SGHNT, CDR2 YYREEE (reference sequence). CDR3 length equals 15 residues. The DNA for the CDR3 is TGTGCCAGCAGCTTGGTGAGGGGAGGGAGCACTGAAGCTTTCTTT. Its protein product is CASSLVRGGSTEAFF.

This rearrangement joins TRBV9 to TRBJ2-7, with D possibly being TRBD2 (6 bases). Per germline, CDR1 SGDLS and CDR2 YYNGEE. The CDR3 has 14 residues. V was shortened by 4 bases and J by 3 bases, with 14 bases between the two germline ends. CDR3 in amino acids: CASSPRWRDYEQYF. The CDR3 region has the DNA TGTGCCAGCAGCCCGCGCTGGCGGGACTACGAGCAGTACTTC.

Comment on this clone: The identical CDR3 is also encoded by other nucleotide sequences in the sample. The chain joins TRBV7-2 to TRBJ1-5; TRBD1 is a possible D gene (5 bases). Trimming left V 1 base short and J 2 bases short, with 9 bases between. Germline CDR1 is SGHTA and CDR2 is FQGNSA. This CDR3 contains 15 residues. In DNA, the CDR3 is TGTGCCAGCAGCTTAGACCCGGGGGGCAATCAGCCCCAGCATTTT. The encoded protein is CASSLDPGGNQPQHF.

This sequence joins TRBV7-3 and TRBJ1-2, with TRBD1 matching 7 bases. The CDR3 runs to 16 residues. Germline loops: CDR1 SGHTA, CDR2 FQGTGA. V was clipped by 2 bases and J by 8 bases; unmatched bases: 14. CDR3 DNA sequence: TGTGCCAGCAGCTTATTGGGCCCGGGTGACAGGGCGGGCTACACCTTC. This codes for CASSLLGPGDRAGYTF.

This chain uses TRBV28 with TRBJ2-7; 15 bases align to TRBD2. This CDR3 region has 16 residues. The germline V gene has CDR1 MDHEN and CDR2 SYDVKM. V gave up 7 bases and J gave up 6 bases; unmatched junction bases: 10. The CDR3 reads CASTASGTSGRSEQYF. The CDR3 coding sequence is TGTGCCAGCACCGCGTCCGGGACTAGCGGGAGGAGCGAGCAGTACTTC.

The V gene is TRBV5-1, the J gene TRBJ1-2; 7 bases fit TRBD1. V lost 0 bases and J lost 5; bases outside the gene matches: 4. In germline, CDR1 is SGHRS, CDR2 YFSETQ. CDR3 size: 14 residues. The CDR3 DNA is TGCGCCAGCAGCTTGGGGCCAGGGGGGTATGGCTACACCTTC. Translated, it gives CASSLGPGGYGYTF.

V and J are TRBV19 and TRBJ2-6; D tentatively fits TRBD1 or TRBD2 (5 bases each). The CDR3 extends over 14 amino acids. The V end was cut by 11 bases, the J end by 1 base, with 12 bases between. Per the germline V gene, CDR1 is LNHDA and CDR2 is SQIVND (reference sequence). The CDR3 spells CAGRDGSGANVLTF. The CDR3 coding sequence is TGTGCCGGCCGGGACGGGTCTGGGGCCAACGTCCTGACTTTC.

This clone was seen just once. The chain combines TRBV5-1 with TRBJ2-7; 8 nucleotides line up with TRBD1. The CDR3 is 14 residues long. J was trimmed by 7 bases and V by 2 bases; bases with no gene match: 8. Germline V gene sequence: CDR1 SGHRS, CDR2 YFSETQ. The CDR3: CASSFSQGAGEQYF. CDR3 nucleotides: TGCGCCAGCAGCTTCTCTCAGGGGGCGGGGGAGCAGTACTTC. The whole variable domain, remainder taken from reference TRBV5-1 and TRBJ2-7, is KAGVTQTPRYLIKTRGQQVTLSCSPISGHRSVSWYQQTPGQGLQFLFEYFSETQRNKGNFPGRFSGRQFSNSRSEMNVSTLELGDSALYLCASSFSQGAGEQYFGPGTRLTVT.

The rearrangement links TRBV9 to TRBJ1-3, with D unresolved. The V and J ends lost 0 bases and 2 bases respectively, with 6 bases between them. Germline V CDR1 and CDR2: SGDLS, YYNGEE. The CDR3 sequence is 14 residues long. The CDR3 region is CASSVVATGNTIYF. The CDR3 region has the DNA TGTGCCAGCAGCGTAGTGGCGACTGGAAACACCATATATTTT.